This TCR beta chain was retrieved from a study of blood T cell repertoires in COVID-19. Study-level information: Samples came from the United States, Italy and Spain, spanning acute and convalescent COVID-19. T cells, B-cell-depleted T cells, or PBMCs provided the cDNA or gDNA that served as material.

CDR1 is SEHNR, CDR2 FQNEAQ, per germline (reference sequence). The V end was cut by 8 bases, the J end by 5 bases, with 15 bases between. The CDR3 has 14 amino acids. This clone was seen a handful of times. Per the study methods: Estimated nucleated cell counts came from reference gene primer amplification. The table came from immunoSEQ multiplex PCR; TCRdb's copy has only in-frame clones and leaves some out. V and J calls and clone size are those listed in that table; D and trimming were worked out from the DNA. The sample has around 100,000 clones, roughly 84% seen once. This chain connects TRBV7-9 to TRBJ2-2, with no clear D. The TCR was taken from a human donor in a cohort sampled during active COVID-19. The source material was peripheral blood. CDR3 sequence reads: CASSAFEVTGELFF. The CDR3 bases are TGTGCCAGCTCCGCCTTTGAGGTTACCGGGGAGCTGTTTTTT.